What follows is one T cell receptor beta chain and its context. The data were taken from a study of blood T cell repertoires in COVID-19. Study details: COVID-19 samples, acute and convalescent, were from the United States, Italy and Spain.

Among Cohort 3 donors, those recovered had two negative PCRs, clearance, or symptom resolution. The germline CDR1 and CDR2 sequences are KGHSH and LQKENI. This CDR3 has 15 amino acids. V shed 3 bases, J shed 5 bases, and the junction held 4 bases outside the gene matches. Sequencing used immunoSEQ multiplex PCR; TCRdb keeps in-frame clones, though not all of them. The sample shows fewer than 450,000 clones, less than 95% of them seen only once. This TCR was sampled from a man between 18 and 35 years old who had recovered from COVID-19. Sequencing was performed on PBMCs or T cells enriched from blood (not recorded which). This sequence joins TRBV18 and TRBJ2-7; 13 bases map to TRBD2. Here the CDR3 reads CASSPGLAGDNEQYF. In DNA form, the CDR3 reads TGTGCCAGCTCACCTGGACTAGCGGGAGACAACGAGCAGTACTTC.